The 3 T cell receptor beta chains given below trace back to one sample, sequenced in a study of T-cell reconstitution after alpha-beta-depleted transplantation in children. The library targeted TCRbeta and was prepared with unique molecular identifiers. MiXCR was run by TCRdb on the PCR reads, yielding one entry per CDR3 protein. The sample carries about 340,000 distinct CDR3 sequences, about an eighth recorded once. Sequencing used PBMCs, obtained from the stem cell graft. These receptors came from a human donor who donated a stem cell graft to a child with Fanconi anemia.

The rearrangement joins TRBV6-5 to TRBJ1-3; TRBD1 is a possible D gene (6 bases). Germline V gives CDR1 MNHEY, CDR2 SVGAGI. CDR3 length: 15 amino acids. Trimming removed 4 bases from V and 0 bases from J, with 10 bases in between. In nucleotides, the CDR3 is TGTGCCAGCAGTTCCGGACAGTACTCTGGAAACACCATATATTTT. Amino acids: CASSSGQYSGNTIYF.

This clonotype was counted at least ten times. V usage is TRBV20-1 and J usage is TRBJ2-2, with D hard to call. Looked up from germline, CDR1 is DFQATT and CDR2 is SNEGSKA (reference sequence). The CDR3 extends over 15 amino acids. V was trimmed by 5 bases and J by 0 bases, leaving 13 bases between them. The CDR3 DNA is TGCAGTGCTGGTCCGACGGCACCGAACACCGGGGAGCTGTTTTTT. Encoded protein: CSAGPTAPNTGELFF.

J is TRBJ2-7 and V is TRBV5-1, with 8 positions matching TRBD1. Trimming cost V 0 bases and J 0 bases; bases outside gene matches: 2. Per germline, CDR1 SGHRS and CDR2 YFSETQ. The CDR3 runs 15 residues. CDR3 DNA: TGCGCCAGCAGCTTGGCGGGACAGGACTCCTACGAGCAGTACTTC. This gives the protein CASSLAGQDSYEQYF.